These T cell receptor beta chains were read from a single sample in a study of human T cells and chemical hapten exposure. Each CDR3 protein is one row after TCRdb ran MiXCR on the RACE reads. Here the sample spans about 74,000 distinct CDR3 sequences, 25% to 40% being singletons. Sequenced material: whole blood, taken in connection with sensitization to the hapten diphenylcyclopropenone (DPC). Receptor source: a man aged 35-49 years with alopecia areata. Some clones in this sample may be carry-over from other donors' samples. The CDR3 runs from the conserved cysteine through the conserved F or W. D genes are given only for firm matches. Some rows mark clone size as missing; the rest say once, few, many or name a class of expanded clone.

TRBJ1-6 | TRBV20-1 | once | NA | TGCAGTGCTAGAGAGAGGGGGAGCTCCTATAATTCACCCCTCCACTTT | CSARERGSSYNSPLHF
TRBJ2-1 | TRBV4-3 | few | NA | TGCGCCAGCAGCCAAGATAAGTTTGGAGTTGAGCAGTTCTTC | CASSQDKFGVEQFF
TRBJ2-1 | TRBV6-5 | NA | TRBD2 | TGTGCCAGCAGCTACCAACCTACTAGCGGGTTGTACAATGAGCAGTTCTTC | CASSYQPTSGLYNEQFF
TRBJ2-7 | TRBV2 | NA | NA | TGTGCCAGCAGTGAAGCGGGGCCTTTCTACGAGCAGTACTTC | CASSEAGPFYEQYF
TRBJ1-1 | TRBV29-1 | few | NA | TGCAGCGTTGAGAGATCGAACACTGAAGCTTTCTTT | CSVERSNTEAFF
TRBJ2-1 | TRBV7-8 | few | NA | TGTGCCAGCAGCACGGACGTTGGGGATGAGCAGTTCTTC | CASSTDVGDEQFF
TRBJ2-1 | TRBV4-3 | NA | TRBD2 | TGCGCCAGCAGCCAAGATCGGCGGGAGGGCCTATACAATGAGCAGTTCTTC | CASSQDRREGLYNEQFF
TRBJ2-7 | TRBV28 | few | TRBD1 | TGTGCCAGCAGTCTCCGGGACAGAACCTACGAGCAGTACTTC | CASSLRDRTYEQYF
TRBJ2-7 | TRBV13 | NA | NA | TGTGCCAGCAGCTTAGGCAGGGGAGGAACCTACGAGCAGTACTTC | CASSLGRGGTYEQYF
TRBJ2-7 | TRBV5-1 | NA | NA | TGCGCCAGCAGCCCCGGGACACCCTCCTACGAGCAGTACTTC | CASSPGTPSYEQYF
TRBJ1-6 | TRBV12-3/TRBV12-4 | NA | TRBD1 | TGTGCCAGCAGTTCGACAGGGTATTCACCCCTCCACTTT | CASSSTGYSPLHF
TRBJ2-5 | TRBV7-9 | NA | NA | TGTGCCAGCAGCTTACGCGTGGACAGCCAAGAGACCCAGTACTTC | CASSLRVDSQETQYF
TRBJ2-3 | TRBV20-1 | few | NA | TGCAGTGCTGGAAGGGGTGTCACAGATACGCAGTATTTT | CSAGRGVTDTQYF
TRBJ1-1 | TRBV28 | few | NA | TGTGCCAGCAGGGAACAGACGGCTGAAGCTTTCTTT | CASREQTAEAFF
TRBJ2-7 | TRBV28 | NA | TRBD1 | TGTGCCAGCAGTTTAACAGGGGGCTACGAGCAGTACTTC | CASSLTGGYEQYF
TRBJ2-1 | TRBV15 | NA | TRBD2 | TGTGCCACCAGCAGAGCCGGGACTAGGGGGAATGAGCAGTTCTTC | CATSRAGTRGNEQFF
TRBJ1-6 | TRBV5-1 | few | TRBD1 | TGCGCCAGCAGCTTGGAGGGCAGGGGGTTAAATTCACCCCTCCACTTT | CASSLEGRGLNSPLHF
TRBJ2-1 | TRBV5-1 | few | NA | TGCGCCAGCAGCTTGGCCGTGGGGGCCGATGAGCAGTTCTTC | CASSLAVGADEQFF
TRBJ1-6 | TRBV9 | once | NA | TGTGCCAGCAGCGCCAAAGGAGGATCAGTTTCACCCCTCCACTTT | CASSAKGGSVSPLHF
TRBJ2-2 | TRBV5-1 | NA | TRBD2 | TGCGCCAGCAGCCCTCTCCAGGCGGGAGGCGCCGGGGAGCTGTTTTTT | CASSPLQAGGAGELFF
TRBJ2-3 | TRBV4-3 | NA | NA | TGCGCCAGCAGCCAAGAGAGCTACGCACAAGATACGCAGTATTTT | CASSQESYAQDTQYF
TRBJ2-3 | TRBV6-2/TRBV6-3 | NA | TRBD2 | TGTGCCAGCAGGGGTTTGGAGCGGGACACAGATACGCAGTATTTT | CASRGLERDTDTQYF
TRBJ2-5 | TRBV6-6 | NA | TRBD1 | TGTGCCAGCAGTGCCCCGGACAGGGGCCAAGAGACCCAGTACTTC | CASSAPDRGQETQYF
TRBJ1-1 | TRBV3-1 | NA | NA | TGTGCCAGCAGCCAAGATTGGACAGCTAACACTGAAGCTTTCTTT | CASSQDWTANTEAFF
TRBJ2-7 | TRBV20-1 | NA | NA | TGCAGTGCCTCCGTGGGCGGCTACGAGCAGTACTTC | CSASVGGYEQYF
TRBJ1-1 | TRBV6-1 | few | NA | TGTGCCAGCAGTGAAGCGTCAGGTGCTTACACTGAAGCTTTCTTT | CASSEASGAYTEAFF
TRBJ2-3 | TRBV6-5 | few | TRBD1 | TGTGCCAGCAGTTACCGGGACAGTTATAGCACAGATACGCAGTATTTT | CASSYRDSYSTDTQYF
TRBJ1-5 | TRBV10-3 | few | NA | TGTGCCATCAGTGGGGCAGGGAACAGTCAGCCCCAGCATTTT | CAISGAGNSQPQHF
TRBJ2-7 | TRBV28 | NA | NA | TGTGCCAGCGCTCTCAGGGGCACCCTCTCCTACGAGCAGTACTTC | CASALRGTLSYEQYF
TRBJ1-5 | TRBV28 | NA | TRBD1 | TGTGCCAGCAGTTCTGGGACAGCTTCTCAGCCCCAGCATTTT | CASSSGTASQPQHF
TRBJ2-1 | TRBV11-2 | NA | TRBD2 | TGTGCCAGCAGCTTAGTAGGGACTAGCGGGAGAACTGAGCAGTTCTTC | CASSLVGTSGRTEQFF
TRBJ1-2 | TRBV7-3 | NA | TRBD1 | TGTGCCAGCAGCTTAAGGCCAATGACAGGGGGCAGTAGATATGGCTACACCTTC | CASSLRPMTGGSRYGYTF
TRBJ1-4 | TRBV7-9 | few | NA | TGTGCCAGCAGCTTGGGAGCGGATGAAAAACTGTTTTTT | CASSLGADEKLFF
TRBJ2-1 | TRBV20-1 | NA | NA | TGCAGTGCTAGAGTATTAGCGGTTTACAATGAGCAGTTCTTC | CSARVLAVYNEQFF
TRBJ2-1 | TRBV7-2 | few | TRBD2 | TGTGCCAGCAGCCCCCTAGCGGGAGGTATCTACAATGAGCAGTTCTTC | CASSPLAGGIYNEQFF